These 5 T cell receptor beta chains were sequenced from one sample in a study of prognosis after radiotherapy for stage I lung cancer. Amplification of the TCR beta CDR3 (from genomic DNA) was done by two-round multiplex PCR. First-round PCR amplification was performed with primers specific to each TRBV and TRBJ gene. TCRdb re-analysed the multiplex PCR reads in MiXCR, keeping a single row per CDR3 protein. Among about 8,500 distinct CDR3 sequences listed, approximately 67% were seen once. Sequencing was performed on PBMCs, taken before or after stereotactic body radiation therapy (not recorded which). Receptor source: a donor over 45 with non-small cell lung cancer.

Points on this clonotype: A read error is possible here, since a much larger clone lies one base away. The chain uses TRBV5-1 and TRBJ2-1; unclear D gene. Germline CDR1 reads SGHRS; CDR2 reads YFSETQ. This CDR3 spans 16 amino acids. CDR3 loop: CASSSSSLVGYNERFF. CDR3 in DNA: TGCGCCAGCAGCTCCTCCAGTCTAGTGGGATACAATGAGCGGTTCTTC.

In regard to this clonotype: One base separates it from a far larger clone, so it is likely a read error. The rearrangement uses TRBV7-9 and TRBJ2-2; 8 bases match TRBD2. Germline V gives CDR1 SEHNR, CDR2 FQNEAQ (reference sequence). CDR3 length equals 15 residues. CDR3 protein: CASSKGLEYTWELFF. CDR3 DNA: TGTGCCAGCAGCAAGGGACTAGAGTACACCTGGGAGCTGTTTTTT.

V is TRBV18 and J is TRBJ1-2; no clear D gene. CDR3 length equals 12 residues. V lost 4 bases and J 6 bases, leaving 9 bases between the germline ends. In germline, CDR1 is KGHSH, CDR2 LQKENI. The CDR3 loop reads CASSRAGDGYTF. CDR3 in DNA: TGTGCCAGCTCACGGGCAGGAGATGGCTACACCTTC.

On this clonotype: With only one base between it and a far larger clone, this is likely a read error. The rearrangement links TRBV6-1 to TRBJ1-2; perhaps TRBD1 as D (6 bases). The CDR3 has 14 amino acids. Germline CDR1 MNHNS, CDR2 SASEGT. CDR3 in amino acids: CSSSLYRENYGYTF. DNA for the CDR3: TGTTCCAGCAGTTTGTACAGGGAAAACTATGGCTACACCTTC.

This chain joins TRBV6-5 and TRBJ1-1, with TRBD1 as a possible D gene (6 bases). CDR1 MNHEY and CDR2 SVGAGI come from the germline V gene. The V end lost 2 bases, the J end lost 7 bases, and 20 bases lay between the germline ends. This CDR3 is built from 16 residues. In DNA form, the CDR3 reads TGTGCCAGCAGTTACAGTGGCAGGGGAGCCGCCCTTGAAGCTTTCTTT. This gives the protein CASSYSGRGAALEAFF.